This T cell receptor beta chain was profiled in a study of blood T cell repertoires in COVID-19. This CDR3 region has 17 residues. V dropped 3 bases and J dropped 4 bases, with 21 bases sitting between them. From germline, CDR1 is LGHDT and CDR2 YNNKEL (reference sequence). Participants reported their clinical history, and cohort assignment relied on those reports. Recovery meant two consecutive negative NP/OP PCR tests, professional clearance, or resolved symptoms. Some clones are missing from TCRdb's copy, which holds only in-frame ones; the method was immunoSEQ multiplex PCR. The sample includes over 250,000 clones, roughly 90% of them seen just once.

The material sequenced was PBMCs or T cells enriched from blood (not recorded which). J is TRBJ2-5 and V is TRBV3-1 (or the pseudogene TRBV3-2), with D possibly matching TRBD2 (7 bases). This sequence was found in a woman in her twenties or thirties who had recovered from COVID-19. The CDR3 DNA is TGTGCCAGCAGCCACCCAGAGGGGGAGGGATGGAGAGAGACCCAGTACTTC. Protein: CASSHPEGEGWRETQYF.